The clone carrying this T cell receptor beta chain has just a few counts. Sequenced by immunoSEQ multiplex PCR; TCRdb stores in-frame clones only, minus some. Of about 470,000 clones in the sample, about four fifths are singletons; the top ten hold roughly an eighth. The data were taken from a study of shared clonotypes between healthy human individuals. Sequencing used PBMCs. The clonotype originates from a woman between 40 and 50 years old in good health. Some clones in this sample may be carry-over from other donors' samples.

The CDR3 nucleotides are TGTGCCAGCAGCCACTCCCTCCCGGGACAGGGGAACTCCTACGAGCAGTACTTC. Translated: CASSHSLPGQGNSYEQYF. This chain connects TRBV7-9 to TRBJ2-7, with 10 bases matching TRBD1. Germline values: CDR1 SEHNR, CDR2 FQNEAQ (reference sequence). Trimming at V came to 5 bases and at J to 0 bases, leaving 13 bases not matched to a gene. The CDR3 totals 18 residues.